The clone carrying this T cell receptor beta chain was picked up many times. Its antigen is currently unknown. The sample is drawn from a study of CD8 T cells in ankylosing spondylitis. Study observations and caveats: Clones linked to disease were reported to show significant enrichment in matched ankylosing spondylitis synovial fluid. In ankylosing spondylitis blood, a motif of 7 to 9 highly homologous TCR beta variants appeared characteristic.

Researchers built TCR beta libraries using quantitative 5'-RACE with molecular barcodes. TCRdb reprocessed the 5' RACE reads with MiXCR, giving one entry per CDR3 protein. The repertoire holds about 130,000 distinct CDR3 sequences, with about 7% as singletons. Trimming cost V 1 base and J 10 bases, with 18 bases left between them. The CDR3 length is 16 residues. The germline CDR1 and CDR2 sequences are SGHKS and YYEKEE (reference sequence). The sequence came from a female donor with ankylosing spondylitis or in good health (not recorded which). The chain carries TRBV5-5 and TRBJ1-6; D perhaps matches TRBD1 (5 bases). Sequencing input: blood, either unsorted or a sorted T cell fraction (not recorded which). The CDR3 DNA reads as TGTGCCAGCAGCTTGATTAGGGGAGTCAAAAACTCACCCCTCCACTTT. It codes for CASSLIRGVKNSPLHF.